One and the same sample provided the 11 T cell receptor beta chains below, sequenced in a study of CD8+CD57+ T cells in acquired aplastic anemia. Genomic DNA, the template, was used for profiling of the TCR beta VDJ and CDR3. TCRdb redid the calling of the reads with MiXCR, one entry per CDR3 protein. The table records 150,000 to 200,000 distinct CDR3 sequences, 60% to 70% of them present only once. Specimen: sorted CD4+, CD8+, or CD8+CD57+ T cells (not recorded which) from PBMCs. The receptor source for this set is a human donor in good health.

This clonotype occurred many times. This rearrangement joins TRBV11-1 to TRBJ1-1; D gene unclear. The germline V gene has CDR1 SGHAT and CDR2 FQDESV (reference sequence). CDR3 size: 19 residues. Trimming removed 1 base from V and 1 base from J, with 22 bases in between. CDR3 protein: CASSLEVVATASPNTEAFF. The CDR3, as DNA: TGTGCCAGCAGCTTAGAAGTAGTCGCAACAGCATCCCCGAACACTGAAGCTTTCTTT.

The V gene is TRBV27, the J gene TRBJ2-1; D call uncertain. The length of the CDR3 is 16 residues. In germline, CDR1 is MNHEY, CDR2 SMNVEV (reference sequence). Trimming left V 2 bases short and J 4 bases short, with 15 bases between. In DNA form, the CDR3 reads TGTGCCAGCAGTTTAAGGTGGCTAGACAAATACAATGAGCAGTTCTTC. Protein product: CASSLRWLDKYNEQFF.

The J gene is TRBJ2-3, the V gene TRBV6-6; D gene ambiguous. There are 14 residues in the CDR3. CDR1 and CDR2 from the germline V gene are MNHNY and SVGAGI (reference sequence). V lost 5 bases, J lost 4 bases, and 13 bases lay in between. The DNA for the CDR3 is TGTGCCAGCAGTGTTTCGGTCGGTGCAGATACGCAGTATTTT. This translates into CASSVSVGADTQYF.

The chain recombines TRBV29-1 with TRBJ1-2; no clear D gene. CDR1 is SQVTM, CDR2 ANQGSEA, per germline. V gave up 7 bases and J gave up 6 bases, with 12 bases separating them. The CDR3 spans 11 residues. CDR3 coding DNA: TGCAGCGCGGTTCGGGAGAATGGCTACACCTTC. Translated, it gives CSAVRENGYTF.

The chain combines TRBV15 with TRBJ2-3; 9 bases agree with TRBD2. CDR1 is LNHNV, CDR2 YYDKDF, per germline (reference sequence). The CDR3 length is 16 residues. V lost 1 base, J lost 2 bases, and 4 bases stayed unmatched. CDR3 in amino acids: CATSRAGLAITDTQYF. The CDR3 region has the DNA TGTGCCACCAGCAGAGCTGGACTAGCGATCACAGATACGCAGTATTTT.

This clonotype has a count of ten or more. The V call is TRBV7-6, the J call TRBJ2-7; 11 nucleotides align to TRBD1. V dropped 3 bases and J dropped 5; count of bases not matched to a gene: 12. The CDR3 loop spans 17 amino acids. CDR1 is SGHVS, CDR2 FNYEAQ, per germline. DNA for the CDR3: TGTGCCAGCAGCTTTGCCGTACCGGGACAGGGGGACCACGAGCAGTACTTC. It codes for CASSFAVPGQGDHEQYF.

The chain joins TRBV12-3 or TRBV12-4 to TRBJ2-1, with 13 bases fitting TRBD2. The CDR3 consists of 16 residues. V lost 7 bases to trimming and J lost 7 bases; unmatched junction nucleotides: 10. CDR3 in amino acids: CASNLLAGGPDNEQFF. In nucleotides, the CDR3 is TGTGCCAGCAACCTACTAGCGGGGGGGCCGGATAATGAGCAGTTCTTC.

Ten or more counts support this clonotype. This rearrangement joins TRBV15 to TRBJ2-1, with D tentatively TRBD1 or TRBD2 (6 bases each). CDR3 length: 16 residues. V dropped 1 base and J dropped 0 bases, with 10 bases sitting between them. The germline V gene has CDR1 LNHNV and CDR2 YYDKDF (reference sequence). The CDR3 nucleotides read TGTGCCACCAGCAGAGGGAGGGGGGCCTCCTACAATGAGCAGTTCTTC. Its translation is CATSRGRGASYNEQFF.

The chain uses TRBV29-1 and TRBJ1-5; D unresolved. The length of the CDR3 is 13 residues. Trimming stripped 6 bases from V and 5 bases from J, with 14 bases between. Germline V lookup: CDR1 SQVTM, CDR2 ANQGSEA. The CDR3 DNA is TGCAGCGTCGCCGGAGGCTGGGATCAGCCCCAGCATTTT. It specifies CSVAGGWDQPQHF.

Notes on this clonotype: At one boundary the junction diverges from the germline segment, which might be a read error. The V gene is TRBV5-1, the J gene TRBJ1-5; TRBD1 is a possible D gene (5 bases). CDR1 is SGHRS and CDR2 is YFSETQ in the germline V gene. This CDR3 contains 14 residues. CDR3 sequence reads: CASSAPGGRQPQHF. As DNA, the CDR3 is TGTGCCAGCAGCGCGCCGGGGGGTCGTCAGCCCCAGCATTTT.

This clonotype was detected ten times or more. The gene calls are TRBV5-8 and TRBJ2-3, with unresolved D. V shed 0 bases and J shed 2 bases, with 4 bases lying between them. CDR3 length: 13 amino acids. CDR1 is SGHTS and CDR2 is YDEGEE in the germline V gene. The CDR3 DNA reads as TGTGCCAGCAGCTTGGCCCCCACAGATACGCAGTATTTT. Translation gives CASSLAPTDTQYF.